The 29 T cell receptor beta chains reported below all come from one sample, sequenced in a study of CD8 T cells in ankylosing spondylitis. TCRdb reanalysed the 5' RACE reads using MiXCR and keeps one entry per CDR3 protein. The sample lists about 240,000 distinct CDR3 sequences; around 7.8% were seen once. The sample was blood, either unsorted or a sorted T cell fraction (not recorded which). All receptors come from a male donor with ankylosing spondylitis or in good health (not recorded which).

The sample holds many counts of this clonotype. The rearrangement links TRBV12-3 or TRBV12-4 to TRBJ2-3, with D possibly matching TRBD2 (6 bases). The V end was cut by 6 bases, the J end by 2 bases, with 9 bases between. This CDR3 spans 13 amino acids. CDR3 protein: CASRGLITDTQYF. CDR3 coding DNA: TGTGCCAGCAGGGGACTGATCACAGATACGCAGTATTTT.

This clonotype was observed a handful of times. J is TRBJ2-2 and V is TRBV11-2; 16 nucleotides align to TRBD2. V was pared by 3 bases and J by 4 bases, with 5 bases of the junction left unmatched. This CDR3 region has 18 residues. CDR1 is SGHAT, CDR2 FQNNGV, per germline. The CDR3 region has the DNA TGTGCCAGCAGCTTGGGACTAGCGGGAGGGCGGGTCACCGGGGAGCTGTTTTTT. This encodes CASSLGLAGGRVTGELFF.

The chain combines TRBV11-2 with TRBJ1-2; 8 bases fit TRBD1. The germline V gene has CDR1 SGHAT and CDR2 FQNNGV. The ends lost 1 base at V and 4 bases at J; junction bases unmatched: 14. This CDR3 spans 18 amino acids. Written as DNA, the CDR3 is TGTGCCAGCAGCTTAGTTCCGCAGGGGGCGGGGTCTGGCTATGGCTACACCTTC. Translating it yields CASSLVPQGAGSGYGYTF.

V usage is TRBV24-1 and J usage is TRBJ2-1, with D perhaps matching TRBD2 (5 bases). Germline V gene lookup returns CDR1 KGHDR and CDR2 SFDVKD. CDR3 length equals 15 residues. V was trimmed by 3 bases and J by 4 bases, leaving 12 bases between them. The CDR3 nucleotides read TGTGCCACCAGTGATCCCCGCCGGGGTTACAATGAGCAGTTCTTC. It specifies CATSDPRRGYNEQFF.

This clonotype was detected a few times. The DNA of the CDR3 is TGTGCCAGCAGCGTAGTGGAGAAGATGAGCACTGAAGCTTTCTTT. Its translation is CASSVVEKMSTEAFF. This rearrangement joins TRBV9 to TRBJ1-1; D is unclear. V was pared by 0 bases and J by 4 bases, with 13 bases between. Per the germline V gene, CDR1 is SGDLS and CDR2 is YYNGEE. CDR3 length: 15 residues.

The sample holds many counts of this clonotype. The chain joins TRBV28 to TRBJ2-2; D is ambiguous. Germline CDR1 is MDHEN and CDR2 is SYDVKM. V lost 7 bases to trimming and J lost 5 bases, with 17 bases between them. The CDR3 loop spans 15 amino acids. The CDR3 protein is CASTLGSFRTGELFF. As DNA, the CDR3 is TGTGCCAGCACCCTCGGGTCTTTTCGTACCGGGGAGCTGTTTTTT. Based on the CDR3 plus reference TRBV28 and TRBJ2-2, the full variable domain is DVKVTQSSRYLVKRTGEKVFLECVQDMDHENMFWYRQDPGLGLRLIYFSYDVKMKEKGDIPEGYSVSREKKERFSLILESASTNQTSMYLCASTLGSFRTGELFFGEGSRLTVL.

This clonotype occurred many times. The chain links TRBV6-1 to TRBJ1-1, with D perhaps matching TRBD1 (6 bases). In germline, CDR1 is MNHNS, CDR2 SASEGT. This CDR3 contains 13 residues. V was cut by 7 bases and J by 3 bases, with 12 bases left in between. The CDR3 spells CASNLNRDTEAFF. As DNA, the CDR3 is TGTGCCAGCAATCTAAACAGGGACACTGAAGCTTTCTTT.

The chain has TRBV7-2 and TRBJ1-6, with D hard to call. Germline V lookup: CDR1 SGHTA, CDR2 FQGNSA. V was shortened by 4 bases and J by 5 bases, with 9 bases between the two germline ends. CDR3 length: 14 amino acids. CDR3 sequence reads: CASSWGKNNSPLHF. The DNA of the CDR3 is TGTGCCAGCAGCTGGGGAAAGAATAATTCACCCCTCCACTTT.

This clonotype was counted many times. V gene TRBV4-3 combines with J gene TRBJ1-2; 8 bases agree with TRBD1. Germline-derived CDR1 and CDR2 are LGHNA and YSLEER. V dropped 2 bases and J dropped 4; count of bases not matched to a gene: 9. This CDR3 spans 16 amino acids. The DNA of the CDR3 is TGCGCCAGCAGCCAATCCTCCCAGGGGGCGAGCTATGGCTACACCTTC. It translates to CASSQSSQGASYGYTF.

In this sample, this clonotype turned up many times. The rearrangement uses TRBV18 and TRBJ2-7; 9 bases line up with TRBD2. The CDR3 consists of 14 residues. Germline V gene data show CDR1 as KGHSH and CDR2 as LQKENI. With 6 bases clipped from V and 7 bases from J, the junction kept 10 bases outside the gene matches. CDR3 residues: CASSESLSGREQYF. CDR3 DNA sequence: TGTGCCAGCTCGGAAAGTCTTAGCGGGAGAGAGCAGTACTTC. Full variable domain (rest looked up from reference TRBV18 and TRBJ2-7): NAGVMQNPRHLVRRRGQEARLRCSPMKGHSHVYWYRQLPEEGLKFMVYLQKENIIDESGMPKERFSAEFPKEGPSILRIQQVVRGDSAAYFCASSESLSGREQYFGPGTRLTVT.

This clonotype was seen ten or more times. The chain employs TRBV4-1 and TRBJ2-7, with TRBD1 as a possible D gene (6 bases). The CDR3 spans 14 residues. V lost 0 bases and J 6 bases, leaving 12 bases between the germline ends. CDR1 MGHRA and CDR2 YSYEKL come from the germline V gene. Written as DNA, the CDR3 is TGCGCCAGCAGCCAAGATATGTTGGGGGCCGAGCAGTACTTC. Amino acid sequence: CASSQDMLGAEQYF.

This clonotype has ten or more counts. The V and J genes are TRBV20-1 and TRBJ2-5; possible D gene TRBD2, 5 bases. The CDR3 has 13 amino acids. Trimming removed 3 bases at V and 1 base at J, with 9 bases between. The germline V gene has CDR1 DFQATT and CDR2 SNEGSKA (reference sequence). CDR3 protein: CSASLSGQETQYF. The CDR3 region has the DNA TGCAGTGCTAGCTTAAGCGGCCAAGAGACCCAGTACTTC.

This clonotype was counted many times. The chain employs TRBV7-2 and TRBJ2-3; D perhaps matches TRBD1 (6 bases). Germline CDR1 reads SGHTA; CDR2 reads FQGNSA. The CDR3 is 15 amino acids. The ends were cut back, 5 bases at V and 0 bases at J, with 12 bases in the middle. The CDR3 bases are TGTGCCAGCAGCCGCCAGGGGAGTAGCACAGATACGCAGTATTTT. It is translated as CASSRQGSSTDTQYF.

Ten or more counts support this clonotype. The rearrangement links TRBV29-1 to TRBJ1-2; TRBD1 might be the D (5 bases). Germline values: CDR1 SQVTM, CDR2 ANQGSEA. The CDR3 contains 14 residues. V gave up 5 bases and J gave up 4 bases, with 17 bases separating them. The CDR3 reads CSVTWTGQGYGYTF. The CDR3 nucleotides read TGCAGCGTTACCTGGACGGGCCAGGGCTATGGCTACACCTTC.

This clonotype was counted ten times or more. The rearrangement uses TRBV18 and TRBJ2-2; D unclear. The germline V gene has CDR1 KGHSH and CDR2 LQKENI. The V end lost 4 bases, the J end lost 0 bases, and 3 bases lay between the germline ends. This CDR3 is built from 13 residues. The CDR3 region has the DNA TGTGCCAGCTCACAGACGAACACCGGGGAGCTGTTTTTT. It translates to CASSQTNTGELFF.

In this sample, this clonotype turned up many times. The chain is built from TRBV29-1 and TRBJ2-1, with D maybe TRBD2 (5 bases). Trimming took 4 bases from V and 0 from J, leaving 13 bases between them. There are 15 residues in the CDR3. Germline loops: CDR1 SQVTM, CDR2 ANQGSEA. The CDR3 here is CSVVKEANSYNEQFF. DNA for the CDR3: TGCAGCGTTGTTAAGGAGGCCAACTCCTACAATGAGCAGTTCTTC.

This clonotype came up many times. The chain couples TRBV5-1 to TRBJ2-7, with 11 bases that match TRBD2. CDR1 and CDR2 from the germline V gene are SGHRS and YFSETQ. Trimming took 1 base from V and 3 from J; bases not matched to a gene: 6. This CDR3 spans 16 amino acids. As DNA, the CDR3 is TGCGCCAGCAGCTTGATTGCTAGCGGGGGGAACTACGAGCAGTACTTC. Protein product: CASSLIASGGNYEQYF.

This clonotype has only a few counts. The genes are TRBV30 and TRBJ1-4; TRBD1 might be the D (5 bases). The CDR3 has 13 residues. Looked up from germline, CDR1 is GTSNPN and CDR2 is SVGIG (reference sequence). Between the trimmed V and J ends, which lost 1 base and 8 bases, there was a span of 11 bases. CDR3 loop: CAWSADRLEKLFF. The CDR3, as DNA: TGTGCCTGGAGTGCAGACAGACTAGAAAAACTGTTTTTT.

Ten or more counts support this clonotype. The gene calls are TRBV7-2 and TRBJ2-7, with D possibly being TRBD2 (6 bases). The CDR3 runs 16 residues. The germline gives CDR1 SGHTA, CDR2 FQGNSA. V dropped 0 bases and J dropped 2 bases, with 14 bases sitting between them. The CDR3 nucleotides read TGTGCCAGCAGCTTAGCGTCCAGCGGGTTTACCTACGAGCAGTACTTC. As protein: CASSLASSGFTYEQYF.

This clonotype came up many times. The rearrangement links TRBV4-3 to TRBJ1-2, with D possibly TRBD1 on 5 matching bases. Looked up from germline, CDR1 is LGHNA and CDR2 is YSLEER. Trimming shortened V by 2 bases and J by 2 bases, and 18 bases separated the two germline ends. CDR3 length: 17 residues. DNA of the CDR3: TGCGCCAGCAGCCAATTCCCGGAGTCCCGGGGGAACTATGGCTACACCTTC. Translated, it gives CASSQFPESRGNYGYTF.

This clonotype was seen ten or more times. The chain carries TRBV6-6 and TRBJ1-1; D may be TRBD1 (6 bases). The V end was cut by 2 bases, the J end by 3 bases, with 7 bases between. CDR1 and CDR2 from the germline V gene are MNHNY and SVGAGI (reference sequence). The CDR3 sequence is 13 residues long. The CDR3 DNA reads as TGTGCCAGCAGTTACCGGACAGACACTGAAGCTTTCTTT. Translated, it gives CASSYRTDTEAFF.

This clonotype has at least ten counts. The chain has TRBV30 and TRBJ2-2; no reliable D call. Between the trimmed V and J ends, which lost 1 base and 5 bases, there was a span of 11 bases. Looked up from germline, CDR1 is GTSNPN and CDR2 is SVGIG (reference sequence). The CDR3 totals 14 residues. CDR3: CAWSEGLGTGELFF. The CDR3, as DNA: TGTGCCTGGAGTGAAGGTCTGGGGACCGGGGAGCTGTTTTTT.

This chain joins TRBV7-9 and TRBJ1-2; 9 bases match TRBD1. Germline V gene sequence: CDR1 SEHNR, CDR2 FQNEAQ (reference sequence). After removal of 5 bases from V and 7 bases from J, the junction contained 11 bases not matched to a gene. The CDR3 is made up of 15 amino acids. CDR3 nucleotides: TGTGCCAGCAGCCCCCGGGACAGGGAGGAAGGTGGCTACACCTTC. Amino acids: CASSPRDREEGGYTF.

This clonotype was recorded a few times. The rearrangement joins TRBV7-9 to TRBJ1-1; D is unclear. Deletions cut 1 base from V and 5 bases from J, with 5 bases between. This CDR3 has 12 residues. Germline V CDR1 and CDR2: SEHNR, FQNEAQ (reference sequence). CDR3 coding DNA: TGTGCCAGCAGCTTAGGGGAGACTGAAGCTTTCTTT. Its translation is CASSLGETEAFF.

This clonotype was found once. The CDR3 DNA reads as TGTGCCAGCAGCTTAGAACAGGGGACCAGCTACACCTTC. Translating it yields CASSLEQGTSYTF. The chain links TRBV7-6 to TRBJ1-2; 7 nucleotides align to TRBD1. Trimming took 1 base from V and 9 from J; bases not matched to a gene: 5. The length of the CDR3 is 13 residues. CDR1 and CDR2 from the germline V gene are SGHVS and FNYEAQ.

The sample holds many counts of this clonotype. J is TRBJ1-2 and V is TRBV7-2, with D unresolved. The germline V and J ends were trimmed by 1 base and 5 bases, with 8 bases remaining between them. Germline V gene sequence: CDR1 SGHTA, CDR2 FQGNSA. The CDR3 is 13 residues long. CDR3 sequence: CASSLGGAYGYTF. CDR3 DNA: TGTGCCAGCAGCTTAGGAGGAGCGTATGGCTACACCTTC.

This clonotype was counted many times. The gene calls are TRBV12-3 or TRBV12-4 and TRBJ1-1; D uncertain. The CDR3 runs to 15 residues. Trimming stripped 7 bases from V and 1 base from J, with 16 bases between. In DNA, the CDR3 is TGTGCCAGCATTCCTCGGCTACCCGGGAACACTGAAGCTTTCTTT. This sequence encodes CASIPRLPGNTEAFF.

CDR3 sequence: CASSFRAGEAKNIQYF. CDR3 sequence (DNA): TGTGCCAGCAGTTTCCGAGCGGGAGAAGCCAAAAACATTCAGTACTTC. The rearrangement links TRBV27 to TRBJ2-4, with 8 positions matching TRBD2. Germline lookup yields CDR1 MNHEY and CDR2 SMNVEV (reference sequence). CDR3 length: 16 amino acids. Germline trimming cut 3 bases from V and 0 bases from J; bases unmatched to any gene: 4.

This clonotype was detected many times. The chain links TRBV5-1 to TRBJ2-4; TRBD1 matches 7 bases. This CDR3 comprises 15 residues. V was pared by 4 bases and J by 0 bases, with 4 bases of the junction left unmatched. Per the germline V gene, CDR1 is SGHRS and CDR2 is YFSETQ. The CDR3 is CASSPQGVAKNIQYF. CDR3 in DNA: TGCGCCAGCAGCCCCCAGGGGGTAGCCAAAAACATTCAGTACTTC.